This T cell receptor beta chain was profiled in a study of early T cells in non-severe SARS-CoV-2 infection. This clonotype has only one observation. The CDR3 contains 18 residues. cDNA molecules, individually, were tagged with unique molecular identifiers. TCRdb processed the 5' RACE reads anew with MiXCR; each CDR3 protein has one entry. The repertoire has tens of thousands of distinct CDR3 sequences, less than 15% of them found once; the top ten carry 3.9%. The chain combines TRBV21-1 with TRBJ1-1; the D segment call TRBD1 is taken from the table without a DNA check. TRBV21-1 is a documented pseudogene. The sample consisted of whole blood. This clonotype was sampled from an adult who was a healthcare worker with PCR-confirmed SARS-CoV-2 infection or an uninfected control (not recorded which). As DNA, the CDR3 is TGTGCCAGCAGCAAAGTAGCCCGACAGGCCTTCGCCGACACTGAAGCTTTCTTT. Translated, it gives CASSKVARQAFADTEAFF.